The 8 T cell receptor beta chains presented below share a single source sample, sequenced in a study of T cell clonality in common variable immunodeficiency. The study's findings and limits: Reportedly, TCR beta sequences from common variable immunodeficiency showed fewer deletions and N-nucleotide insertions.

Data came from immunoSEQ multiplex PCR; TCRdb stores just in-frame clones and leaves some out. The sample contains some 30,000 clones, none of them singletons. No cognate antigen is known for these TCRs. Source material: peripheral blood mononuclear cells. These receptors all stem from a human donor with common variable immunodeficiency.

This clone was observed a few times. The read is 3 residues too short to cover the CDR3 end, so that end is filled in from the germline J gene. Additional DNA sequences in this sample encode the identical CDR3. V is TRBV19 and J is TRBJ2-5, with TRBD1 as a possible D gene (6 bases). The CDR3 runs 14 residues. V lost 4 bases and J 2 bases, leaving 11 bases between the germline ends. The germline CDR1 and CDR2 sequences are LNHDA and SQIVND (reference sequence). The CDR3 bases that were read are TGTGCCAGTAGTAGAGCTGGGACACAAGAGACC. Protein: CASSRAGTQET. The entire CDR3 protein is CASSRAGTQETQYF.

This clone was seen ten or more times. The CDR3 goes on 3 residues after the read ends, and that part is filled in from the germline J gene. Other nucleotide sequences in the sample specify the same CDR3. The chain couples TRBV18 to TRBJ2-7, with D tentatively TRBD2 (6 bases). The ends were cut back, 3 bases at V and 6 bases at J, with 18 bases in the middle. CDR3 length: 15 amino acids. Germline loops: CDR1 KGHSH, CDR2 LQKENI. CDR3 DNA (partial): TGTGCCAGCTCACCTTTGGAGGGGATGGTAGGCGAG. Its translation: CASSPLEGMVGE. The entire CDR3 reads CASSPLEGMVGEQYF.

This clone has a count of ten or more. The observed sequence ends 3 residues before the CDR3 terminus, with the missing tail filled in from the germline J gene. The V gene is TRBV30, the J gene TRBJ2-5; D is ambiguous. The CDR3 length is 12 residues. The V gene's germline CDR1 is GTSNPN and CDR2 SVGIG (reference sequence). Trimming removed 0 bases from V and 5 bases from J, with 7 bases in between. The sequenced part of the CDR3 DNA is TGTGCCTGGAGTGTACAGTTGGAGACC. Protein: CAWSVQLET. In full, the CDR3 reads CAWSVQLETQYF.

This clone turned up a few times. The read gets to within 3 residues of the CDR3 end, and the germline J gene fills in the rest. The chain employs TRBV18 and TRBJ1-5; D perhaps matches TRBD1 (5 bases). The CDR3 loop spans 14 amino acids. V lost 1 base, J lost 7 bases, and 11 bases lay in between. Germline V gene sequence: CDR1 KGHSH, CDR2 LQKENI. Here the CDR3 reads CASSPQHGGQPQHF. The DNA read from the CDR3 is TGTGCCAGCTCACCACAACACGGGGGACAGCCC.

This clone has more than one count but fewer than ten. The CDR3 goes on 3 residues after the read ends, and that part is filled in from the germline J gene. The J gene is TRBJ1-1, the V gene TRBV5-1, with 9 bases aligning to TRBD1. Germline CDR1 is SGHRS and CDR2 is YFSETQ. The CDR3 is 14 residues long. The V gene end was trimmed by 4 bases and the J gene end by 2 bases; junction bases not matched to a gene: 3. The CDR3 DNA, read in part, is TGCGCCAGCAGCGGGACAGGGATTAACACTGAA. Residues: CASSGTGINTE. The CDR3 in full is CASSGTGINTEAFF.

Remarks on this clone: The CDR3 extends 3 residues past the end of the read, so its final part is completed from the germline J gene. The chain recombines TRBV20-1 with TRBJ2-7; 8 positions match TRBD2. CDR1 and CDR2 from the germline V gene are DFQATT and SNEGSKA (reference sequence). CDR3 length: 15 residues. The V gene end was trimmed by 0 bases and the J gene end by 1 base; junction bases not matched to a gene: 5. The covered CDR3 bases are TGCAGTGCTAGAGATCCCCGGGGGGGATCCTACGAG. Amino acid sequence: CSARDPRGGSYE. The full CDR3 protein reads CSARDPRGGSYEQYF.

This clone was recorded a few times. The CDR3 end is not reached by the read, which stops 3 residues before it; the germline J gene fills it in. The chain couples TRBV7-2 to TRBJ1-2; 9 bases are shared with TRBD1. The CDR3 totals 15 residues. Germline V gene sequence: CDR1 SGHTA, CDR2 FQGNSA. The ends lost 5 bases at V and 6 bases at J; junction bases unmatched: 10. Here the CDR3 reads CASSPGQGRGDGYTF. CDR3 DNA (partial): TGTGCCAGCAGCCCCGGACAGGGGCGCGGGGATGGC. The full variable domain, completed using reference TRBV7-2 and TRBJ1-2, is GAGVSQSPSNKVTEKGKDVELRCDPISGHTALYWYRQSLGQGLEFLIYFQGNSAPDKSGLPSDRFSAERTGGSVSTLTIQRTQQEDSAVYLCASSPGQGRGDGYTFGSGTRLTVV.

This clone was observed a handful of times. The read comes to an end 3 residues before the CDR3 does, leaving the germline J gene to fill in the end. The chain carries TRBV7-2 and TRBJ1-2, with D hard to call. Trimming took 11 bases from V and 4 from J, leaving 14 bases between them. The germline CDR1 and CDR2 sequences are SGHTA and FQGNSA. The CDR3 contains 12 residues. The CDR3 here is CAPLGVTYGYTF. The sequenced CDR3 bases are TGTGCCCCCCTCGGGGTTACCTATGGC. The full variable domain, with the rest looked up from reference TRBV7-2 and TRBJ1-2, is GAGVSQSPSNKVTEKGKDVELRCDPISGHTALYWYRQSLGQGLEFLIYFQGNSAPDKSGLPSDRFSAERTGGSVSTLTIQRTQQEDSAVYLCAPLGVTYGYTFGSGTRLTVV.